Sample share makes the clone carrying this T cell receptor beta chain medium-sized. The antigen remains unidentified. V trimming: 5 bases; J trimming: 7 bases; junction bases outside the gene matches: 12. The germline V gene has CDR1 SGHTA and CDR2 FQGNSA. This CDR3 has 17 residues. These data are taken from a study of breast tumors, draining lymph nodes, adjacent tissues. Study observations and caveats: Data only fit, rather than demonstrated, lymph node origin of most tumor T cells. Tumor repertoires ranked between lymph nodes and nontumor tissue in diversity, with V and J gene preferences.

TCRdb re-derived calls from the multiplex PCR reads in MiXCR, one entry per CDR3 protein. The table records 15,000 to 20,000 distinct CDR3 sequences, roughly 46% of them present only once. V is TRBV7-2 and J is TRBJ1-6, with TRBD1 matching over 9 bases. The clonotype originates from a female donor with breast cancer. Some clones in this sample may be carry-over from other donors' samples. The sequenced sample was tumor-adjacent breast tissue. The CDR3 is CASSLFPPGTGNSPLHF. In DNA form, the CDR3 reads TGTGCCAGCAGCCTATTTCCCCCCGGGACAGGGAATTCACCCCTCCACTTT.